The entry below describes one T cell receptor (beta chain). Its antigen remains unknown. The data derive from a study of beta chain features in type 1 diabetes. Study-level information: Analysis included about 100 million sorted cells drawn from all samples.

This CDR3 comprises 14 residues. Germline CDR1 reads MNHNY; CDR2 reads SVGAGI (reference sequence). The ends lost 4 bases at V and 5 bases at J; junction bases unmatched: 5. All of the isolated RNA was reverse transcribed, so expressed TCRB transcripts were sequenced. There were some 3.6 million reads on average in the naive, central memory and regulatory T cell samples. The table came from immunoSEQ multiplex PCR; TCRdb's copy has only in-frame clones and leaves some out. The sample consists of hundreds of thousands of clones, around 15% of them appearing once. Study findings and constraints: For Type 1 diabetes patients, all four CD4+ subsets carried TCRB CDR3s that were moderately but significantly shorter. It was among patients, rather than healthy donors, that naive, central memory and Treg TCRB repertoires appeared more similar. Fewer insertions but more deletions were seen at VDJ junctions in type 1 diabetes patients.

This clonotype originated in a man between 18 and 35 years old with type 1 diabetes. The rearrangement joins TRBV6-6 to TRBJ1-1; 9 nucleotides match TRBD1. The sample was naive CD4+ T cells from blood. CDR3 bases: TGTGCCAGCAGTTGGGCCGGGACAGGGACTGAAGCTTTCTTT. Protein product: CASSWAGTGTEAFF.